This T cell receptor beta chain was obtained from a study of cytomegalovirus exposure and HLA in healthy donors. The germline gives CDR1 MGHRA, CDR2 YSYEKL. This CDR3 region has 15 residues. V was shortened by 3 bases and J by 1 base, with 12 bases between the two germline ends. PCR was performed using 60 Vbeta and 13 Jbeta primers. The assay was immunoSEQ multiplex PCR, and TCRdb's table has in-frame clones only and misses some. The sample contains some 130,000 clones, more than 80% of which appear only once. The chain recombines TRBV4-1 with TRBJ2-5, with D possibly TRBD1 on 6 matching bases. The receptor was isolated from a woman in her 40s in good health and CMV-seropositive. Specimen: PBMCs. The CDR3 region has the DNA TGCGCCAGCAGCCAGGTTGGACAGTTCCAAGAGACCCAGTACTTC. Encoded protein: CASSQVGQFQETQYF.